One sample yielded the 14 T cell receptor beta chains listed below, sequenced in a study of yellow fever vaccine responses in identical twins. MiXCR was run by TCRdb on the RT-PCR reads, yielding one entry per CDR3 protein. The table lists some 2,000 distinct CDR3 sequences, over 7.5% of them singletons. Material: T cells from blood (PBMCs), unsorted or a sorted subset (not recorded which), obtained around 23 months after vaccination. These receptor sequences come from a woman aged 18-29 years who received the yellow fever vaccine.

About this clonotype: A read error may account for a junction end that differs from germline. This sequence joins TRBV11-1 and TRBJ2-1, with TRBD1 matching over 7 bases. The CDR3 is made up of 12 amino acids. The V gene's germline CDR1 is SGHAT and CDR2 FQDESV (reference sequence). CDR3 nucleotide sequence: TGTGCCAGCAGCACGCGACAGGGACGGCCAAACTTC. It translates to CASSTRQGRPNF. The full variable domain, its missing parts supplied by reference TRBV11-1 and TRBJ2-1, is EAEVAQSPRYKITEKSQAVAFWCDPISGHATLYWYRQILGQGPELLVQFQDESVVDDSQLPKDRFSAERLKGVDSTLKIQPAELGDSAMYLCASSTRQGRPNFGPGTRLTVL.

V usage is TRBV29-1 and J usage is TRBJ2-2; possibly TRBD2 for D (5 bases). CDR3 length equals 14 residues. Germline V gene lookup returns CDR1 SQVTM and CDR2 ANQGSEA. V lost 2 bases, J lost 2 bases, and 9 bases lay in between. The CDR3 is CSVESGVNTGELFF. CDR3 nucleotides: TGCAGCGTTGAATCCGGGGTTAACACCGGGGAGCTGTTTTTT.

The CDR3 spells CSAAGTRYNEQFF. In DNA, the CDR3 is TGCAGCGCCGCCGGGACAAGGTACAATGAGCAGTTCTTC. The chain links TRBV29-1 to TRBJ2-1; D is possibly TRBD1 (6 bases). CDR3 size: 13 residues. Germline V gene sequence: CDR1 SQVTM, CDR2 ANQGSEA. V lost 7 bases and J lost 4, with 14 bases in between.

This chain's CDR3 is CATSRDPDRDYYGYTF. The CDR3 DNA follows: TGTGCCACCAGCAGAGATCCCGACAGGGATTACTATGGCTACACCTTC. The chain employs TRBV15 and TRBJ1-2; 7 nucleotides line up with TRBD1. Germline values: CDR1 LNHNV, CDR2 YYDKDF (reference sequence). V trimming: 0 bases; J trimming: 3 bases; junction bases outside the gene matches: 7. The CDR3 consists of 16 residues.

CDR3 in amino acids: CATSSPILAADYEQYF. CDR3 nucleotide sequence: TGTGCCACCAGCAGCCCTATACTAGCGGCGGACTACGAGCAGTACTTC. The rearrangement links TRBV15 to TRBJ2-7; TRBD2 matches at 8 bases. V lost 3 bases and J lost 3; bases outside the gene matches: 10. The CDR3 has 16 amino acids. The V gene's germline CDR1 is LNHNV and CDR2 YYDKDF (reference sequence).

The chain carries TRBV29-1 and TRBJ2-3; possible D gene TRBD1, 6 bases. This CDR3 has 11 residues. The germline gives CDR1 SQVTM, CDR2 ANQGSEA. Between the trimmed V and J ends, which lost 3 bases and 9 bases, there was a span of 10 bases. This CDR3 reads CSVENQGTQYF. As DNA, the CDR3 is TGCAGCGTTGAGAACCAGGGGACGCAGTATTTT.

This clonotype was seen only a few times. The CDR3 DNA is TGTGCCACCAGCAGAGGGGATTCACCCCTCCACTTT. Translating gives CATSRGDSPLHF. The gene calls are TRBV15 and TRBJ1-6; D gene uncertain. V was pared by 1 base and J by 8 bases, with 3 bases between. Germline V CDR1 and CDR2: LNHNV, YYDKDF (reference sequence). The CDR3 has 12 residues.

This clonotype was observed a few times. CDR3 nucleotide sequence: TGTGCCAGCAGCTTCGTGGCAGGGAATTCACCCCTCCACTTT. Its protein is CASSFVAGNSPLHF. The rearrangement links TRBV11-2 to TRBJ1-6, with a possible D match to TRBD1 (5 bases). This CDR3 region has 14 residues. Germline CDR1 is SGHAT and CDR2 is FQNNGV. V lost 3 bases to trimming and J lost 7 bases, with 10 bases between them.

J is TRBJ2-2 and V is TRBV7-3; weak D call: TRBD2 (6 bases). Per germline, CDR1 SGHTA and CDR2 FQGTGA. The CDR3 runs 15 residues. V was shortened by 3 bases and J by 1 base, with 9 bases between the two germline ends. CDR3 protein: CASSLGGMNTGELFF. CDR3 coding DNA: TGTGCCAGCAGCTTGGGGGGAATGAACACCGGGGAGCTGTTTTTT.

There are a few counts of this clonotype. The CDR3 nucleotides are TGTGCCATCACTTCAGTAATGGGACTAGCCCTGGAGTTCTTC. Translated: CAITSVMGLALEFF. The chain links TRBV10-3 to TRBJ2-1, with 9 bases fitting TRBD2. CDR1 and CDR2 (germline): ENHRY, SYGVKD. The CDR3 is 14 amino acids. The J segment lost 14 bases and the V segment lost 7 bases, leaving 15 bases of the junction unmatched.

This clonotype occurred a few times. The chain carries TRBV5-1 and TRBJ2-7; a possible D gene is TRBD1 (6 bases). The germline V gene encodes CDR1 SGHRS and CDR2 YFSETQ. CDR3 length: 13 amino acids. Trimming shortened V by 0 bases and J by 3 bases, and 7 bases separated the two germline ends. The chain's CDR3 is CASSLDRDYEQYF. CDR3 in DNA: TGCGCCAGCAGCTTGGACAGGGACTACGAGCAGTACTTC.

This clonotype is medium-sized within its sample. The chain recombines TRBV10-1 with TRBJ2-7; TRBD2 matches 10 bases. Trimming cost V 4 bases and J 3 bases; bases outside gene matches: 12. This CDR3 has 17 amino acids. Germline V gives CDR1 WNHNN, CDR2 SYGVQD (reference sequence). The CDR3 reads CASSGGLAGAKSYEQYF. In DNA, the CDR3 is TGCGCCAGCAGTGGTGGCCTAGCGGGAGCGAAGAGCTACGAGCAGTACTTC.

This clonotype was found a few times. The gene calls are TRBV5-1 and TRBJ2-7; D gene ambiguous. Trimming removed 5 bases from V and 2 bases from J, with 11 bases in between. CDR3 length: 13 amino acids. Germline V gene sequence: CDR1 SGHRS, CDR2 YFSETQ. CDR3 bases: TGCGCCAGCAGTTTACGGACCGCCTACGAGCAGTACTTC. Amino acids: CASSLRTAYEQYF.

This chain connects TRBV11-1 to TRBJ1-5; the match to TRBD1 covers 7 bases. Per the germline V gene, CDR1 is SGHAT and CDR2 is FQDESV (reference sequence). The CDR3 contains 13 residues. The V and J ends lost 4 bases and 6 bases, in that order; junction bases with no gene match: 3. Written as DNA, the CDR3 is TGTGCCAGCAGCTCCCGACAGGGTCAGCCCCAGCATTTT. Translating gives CASSSRQGQPQHF.